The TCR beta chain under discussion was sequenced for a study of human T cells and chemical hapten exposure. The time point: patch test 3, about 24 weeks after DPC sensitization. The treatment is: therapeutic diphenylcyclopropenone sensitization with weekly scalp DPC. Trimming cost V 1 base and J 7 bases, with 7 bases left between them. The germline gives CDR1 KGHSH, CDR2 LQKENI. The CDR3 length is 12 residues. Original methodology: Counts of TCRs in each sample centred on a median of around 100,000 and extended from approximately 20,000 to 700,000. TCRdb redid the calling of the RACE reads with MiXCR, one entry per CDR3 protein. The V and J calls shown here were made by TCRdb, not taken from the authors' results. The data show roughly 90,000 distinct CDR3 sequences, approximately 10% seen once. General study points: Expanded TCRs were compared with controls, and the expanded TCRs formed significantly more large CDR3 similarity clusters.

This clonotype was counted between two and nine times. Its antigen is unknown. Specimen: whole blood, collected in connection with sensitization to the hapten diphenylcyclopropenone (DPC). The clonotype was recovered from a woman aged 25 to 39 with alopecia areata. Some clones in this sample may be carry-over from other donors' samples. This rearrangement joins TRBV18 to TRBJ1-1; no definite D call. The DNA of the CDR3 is TGTGCCAGCTCACCACGTTCAGATGAAGCTTTCTTT. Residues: CASSPRSDEAFF.